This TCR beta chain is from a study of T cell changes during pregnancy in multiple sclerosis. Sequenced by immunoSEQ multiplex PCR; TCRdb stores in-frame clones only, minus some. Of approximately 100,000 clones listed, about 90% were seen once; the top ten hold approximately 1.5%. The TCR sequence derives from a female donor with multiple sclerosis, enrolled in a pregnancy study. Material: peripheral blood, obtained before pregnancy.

CDR3 loop: CASSYETGVNTEAFF. The CDR3 DNA reads TGCGCCAGCAGCTACGAGACAGGGGTGAACACTGAAGCTTTCTTT. The V call is TRBV5-1, the J call TRBJ1-1; TRBD1 aligns across 8 bases. Germline values: CDR1 SGHRS, CDR2 YFSETQ. V was clipped by 3 bases and J by 0 bases; unmatched bases: 4. There are 15 residues in the CDR3.